This TCR beta chain emerged from a study of control samples from healthy donors and cancer patients (dated by TCRdb to about 2020). With regard to this clone: Its antigen is currently not known. The record has no base qualities; no much larger clone is one base away.

The cysteine opens and the phenylalanine closes a CDR3 of 13 amino acids. The retained sequence is limited to the CDR3, 39 bases, with the frame set at the first base. After removal of 8 bases from V and 4 bases from J, the junction retains 8 bases not matched to a gene. The library was obtained by the immunoSEQ multiplex PCR assay. TCRdb carries this immuneACCESS record with in-frame sequences only. Its versions omit some clonotypes, under half of them owing to an unresolved V gene in the studies checked, with the rest unexplained. Within this sample are 350,000 to 450,000 clones, with 80% to 95% of them counted one time only. In total, the top ten clones hold around 6.4% of the sample.

Sequencing was performed on PBMCs. This TCR was recovered from a middle-aged man with head and neck cancer. The V gene is TRBV12-3 or TRBV12-4 and the J gene is TRBJ2-7, with 7 central nucleotides matching TRBD1. The CDR3 corresponds to CASGGQADYEQYF. The bases read TGTGCCAGCGGAGGACAGGCGGATTACGAGCAGTACTTC.